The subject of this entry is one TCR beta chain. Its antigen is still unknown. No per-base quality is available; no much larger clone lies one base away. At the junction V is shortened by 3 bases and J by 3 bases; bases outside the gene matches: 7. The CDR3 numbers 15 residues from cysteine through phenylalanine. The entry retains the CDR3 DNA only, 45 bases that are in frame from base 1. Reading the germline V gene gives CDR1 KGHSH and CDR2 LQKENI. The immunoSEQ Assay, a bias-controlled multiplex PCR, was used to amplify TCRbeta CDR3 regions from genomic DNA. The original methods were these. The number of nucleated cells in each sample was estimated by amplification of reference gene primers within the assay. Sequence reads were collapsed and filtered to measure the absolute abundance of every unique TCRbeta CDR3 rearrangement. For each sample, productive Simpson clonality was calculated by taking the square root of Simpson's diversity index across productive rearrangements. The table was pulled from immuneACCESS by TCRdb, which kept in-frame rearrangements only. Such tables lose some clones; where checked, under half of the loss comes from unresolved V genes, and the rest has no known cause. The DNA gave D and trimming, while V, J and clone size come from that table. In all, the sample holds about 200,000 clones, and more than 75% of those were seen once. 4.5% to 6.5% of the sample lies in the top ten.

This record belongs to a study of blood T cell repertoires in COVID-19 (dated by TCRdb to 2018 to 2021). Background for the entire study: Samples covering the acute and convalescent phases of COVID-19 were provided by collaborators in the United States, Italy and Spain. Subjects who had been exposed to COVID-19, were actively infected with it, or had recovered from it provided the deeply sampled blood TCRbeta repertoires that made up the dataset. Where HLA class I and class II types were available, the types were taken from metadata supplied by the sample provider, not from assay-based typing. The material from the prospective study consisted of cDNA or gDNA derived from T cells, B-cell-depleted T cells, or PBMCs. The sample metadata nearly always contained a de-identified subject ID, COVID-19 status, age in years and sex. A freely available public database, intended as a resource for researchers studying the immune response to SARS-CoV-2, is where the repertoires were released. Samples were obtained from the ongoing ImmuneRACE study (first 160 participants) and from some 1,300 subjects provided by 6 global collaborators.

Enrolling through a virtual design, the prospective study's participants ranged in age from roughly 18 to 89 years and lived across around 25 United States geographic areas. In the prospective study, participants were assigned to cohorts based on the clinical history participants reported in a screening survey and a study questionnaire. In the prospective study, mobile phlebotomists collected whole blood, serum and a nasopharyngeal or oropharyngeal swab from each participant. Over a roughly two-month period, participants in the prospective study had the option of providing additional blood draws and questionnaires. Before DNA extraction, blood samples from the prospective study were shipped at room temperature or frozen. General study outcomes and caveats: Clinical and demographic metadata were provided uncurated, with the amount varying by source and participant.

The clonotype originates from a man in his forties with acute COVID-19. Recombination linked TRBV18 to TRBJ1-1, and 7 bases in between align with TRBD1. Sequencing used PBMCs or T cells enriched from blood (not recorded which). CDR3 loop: CASSPATGMDTEAFF. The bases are TGTGCCAGCTCACCCGCGACAGGGATGGACACTGAAGCTTTCTTT.